Below are 30 T cell receptor beta chains sequenced from a single sample in a study of blood T cell repertoires in COVID-19. Data came from immunoSEQ multiplex PCR; TCRdb stores just in-frame clones and leaves some out. Among approximately 390,000 clones listed, approximately 89% were seen once. Sequencing was carried out using peripheral blood. These receptors all come from a woman aged 55-69 years with COVID-19, enrolled during active disease.

The sample holds a few counts of this clone. This chain links TRBV19 with TRBJ1-2, with 7 bases lining up with TRBD1. There are 13 residues in the CDR3. Germline V gene data show CDR1 as LNHDA and CDR2 as SQIVND (reference sequence). The V and J ends lost 5 bases and 4 bases, in that order; junction bases with no gene match: 4. The DNA for the CDR3 is TGTGCCAGTAGTGAACAGGGGAGCTATGGCTACACCTTC. Translated, it gives CASSEQGSYGYTF.

The table lists this clone with a few counts. J is TRBJ2-3 and V is TRBV5-1; TRBD1 is a possible D gene (6 bases). CDR1 and CDR2 from the germline V gene are SGHRS and YFSETQ. Trimming took 4 bases from V and 1 from J, leaving 10 bases between them. The CDR3 loop spans 14 amino acids. This CDR3 is CASSPPGGTDTQYF. The CDR3 DNA is TGCGCCAGCAGCCCCCCAGGGGGCACAGATACGCAGTATTTT.

This sequence joins TRBV2 and TRBJ1-1; 9 bases line up with TRBD1. Trimming cost V 5 bases and J 0 bases; bases outside gene matches: 4. This CDR3 region has 15 residues. Per germline, CDR1 SNHLY and CDR2 FYNNEI. CDR3 bases: TGTGCCAGCAGTCTACAGGGGGCCCTGAACACTGAAGCTTTCTTT. Its translation: CASSLQGALNTEAFF.

The chain combines TRBV5-5 with TRBJ1-5; D is uncertain. V lost 4 bases to trimming and J lost 6 bases, with 14 bases between them. CDR3 length: 14 amino acids. CDR1 is SGHKS, CDR2 YYEKEE, per germline (reference sequence). CDR3 protein: CASSLERGSQPQHF. The CDR3 DNA follows: TGTGCCAGCAGCCTGGAGAGAGGGTCTCAGCCCCAGCATTTT.

This chain uses TRBV7-9 with TRBJ2-5; D is unresolved. The CDR3 spans 16 residues. The germline V gene has CDR1 SEHNR and CDR2 FQNEAQ (reference sequence). Trimming took off 0 bases at V and 9 bases at J, with 20 bases between the two ends. Written as DNA, the CDR3 is TGTGCCAGCAGCTTAGCCCGTAGCTACACCTTGATGGCCCAGTACTTC. Translation: CASSLARSYTLMAQYF.

The chain links TRBV24-1 to TRBJ1-6; D is perhaps TRBD1 (5 bases). The V and J ends lost 5 bases and 7 bases respectively, with 11 bases between them. This CDR3 comprises 14 residues. From germline, CDR1 is KGHDR and CDR2 SFDVKD. DNA of the CDR3: TGTGCCACCAGTGCTCGACAGACAAATTCACCCCTCCACTTT. This encodes CATSARQTNSPLHF.

The J gene is TRBJ1-6, the V gene TRBV7-9, with TRBD1 matching over 9 bases. The CDR3 totals 15 residues. CDR1 and CDR2 from the germline V gene are SEHNR and FQNEAQ (reference sequence). The V and J ends lost 5 bases and 7 bases, in that order; junction bases with no gene match: 6. The CDR3 coding sequence is TGTGCCAGCAGCCGCATAGGGACAGGGAATTCACCCCTCCACTTT. Translated: CASSRIGTGNSPLHF.

J is TRBJ2-1 and V is TRBV11-2, with 13 positions matching TRBD2. CDR3 size: 16 residues. V gave up 4 bases and J gave up 4 bases; unmatched junction bases: 4. The germline gives CDR1 SGHAT, CDR2 FQNNGV. CDR3 DNA sequence: TGTGCCAGCAGCTCCAGACTAGCGGGGGGTTACAATGAGCAGTTCTTC. It is translated as CASSSRLAGGYNEQFF.

CDR3 DNA: TGTGCCAGCAGGCCGACAGGGGGTGTCTATGGCTACACCTTC. The encoded protein is CASRPTGGVYGYTF. The genes are TRBV3-1 (or the pseudogene TRBV3-2) and TRBJ1-2, with 9 bases aligning to TRBD1. This CDR3 spans 14 amino acids. Germline CDR1 reads LGHDT; CDR2 reads YNNKEL (reference sequence). Germline trimming cut 6 bases from V and 4 bases from J; bases unmatched to any gene: 6.

This chain links TRBV30 with TRBJ1-2; the match to TRBD1 covers 11 bases. The trim removed 2 bases at V and 4 bases at J, leaving 6 bases unmatched. Germline V gene data show CDR1 as GTSNPN and CDR2 as SVGIG (reference sequence). The CDR3 spans 15 residues. The CDR3, as DNA: TGTGCCTGGAGTACCGGGACAGGGGGTCCCTATGGCTACACCTTC. Translated, it gives CAWSTGTGGPYGYTF.

The rearrangement links TRBV15 to TRBJ1-5, with unresolved D. Germline CDR1 reads LNHNV; CDR2 reads YYDKDF (reference sequence). The CDR3 is made up of 15 amino acids. The V and J ends lost 0 bases and 7 bases respectively, with 13 bases between them. In DNA form, the CDR3 reads TGTGCCACCAGCAGAGATCGGACTGCGGGACAGCCCCAGCATTTT. It codes for CATSRDRTAGQPQHF.

The chain recombines TRBV6-2 or TRBV6-3 with TRBJ1-6; no definite D call. V was pared by 4 bases and J by 4 bases, with 8 bases between. Germline V CDR1 and CDR2: MNHEY, SVGEGT. The CDR3 runs to 14 residues. CDR3 protein: CASSLQIYNSPLHF. The CDR3 DNA sequence: TGTGCCAGCAGTTTACAGATTTATAATTCACCCCTCCACTTT.

J is TRBJ2-1 and V is TRBV3-1 (or the pseudogene TRBV3-2); weak D call: TRBD2 (6 bases). CDR3 length equals 15 residues. V was pared by 4 bases and J by 8 bases, with 18 bases between. Germline V gene lookup returns CDR1 LGHDT and CDR2 YNNKEL (reference sequence). The CDR3: CASSRTGTPGHEQFF. The CDR3 nucleotides are TGTGCCAGCAGCCGCACCGGGACTCCGGGCCATGAGCAGTTCTTC.

This chain joins TRBV5-4 and TRBJ1-4; possibly TRBD1 for D (5 bases). In germline, CDR1 is SGHNT, CDR2 YYREEE (reference sequence). The length of the CDR3 is 12 residues. V was trimmed by 0 bases and J by 10 bases, leaving 7 bases between them. As DNA, the CDR3 is TGTGCCAGCAGCTTGGGGGACTCAAAACTGTTTTTT. Protein product: CASSLGDSKLFF.

The V gene is TRBV12-3 or TRBV12-4, the J gene TRBJ2-1; D ambiguous. The CDR3 has 13 amino acids. V lost 6 bases to trimming and J lost 7 bases, with 13 bases between them. CDR3 sequence reads: CASRLSFGNEQFF. Written as DNA, the CDR3 is TGTGCCAGCAGGCTCTCATTCGGGAATGAGCAGTTCTTC.

The V and J genes are TRBV15 and TRBJ2-1; 8 nucleotides line up with TRBD2. The CDR3 is 15 amino acids. The germline V gene has CDR1 LNHNV and CDR2 YYDKDF (reference sequence). Germline trimming cut 5 bases from V and 6 bases from J; bases unmatched to any gene: 9. CDR3 in amino acids: CATSLGRGALNEQFF. CDR3 nucleotide sequence: TGTGCCACCAGCCTAGGGCGGGGGGCCCTCAATGAGCAGTTCTTC.

The CDR3 DNA follows: TGTGCCAGCAGCTTAGGAGGGGGCTACGAGCAGTACTTC. Protein sequence: CASSLGGGYEQYF. V usage is TRBV11-2 and J usage is TRBJ2-7, with D possibly TRBD1 on 6 matching bases. CDR3 length equals 13 residues. V lost 1 base, J lost 3 bases, and 7 bases lay in between. Germline V gene data show CDR1 as SGHAT and CDR2 as FQNNGV.

This clone was picked up one time. The genes are TRBV29-1 and TRBJ1-1; the D gene is possibly TRBD1 (6 bases). Germline V gene sequence: CDR1 SQVTM, CDR2 ANQGSEA. This CDR3 spans 16 amino acids. V was pared by 4 bases and J by 1 base, with 19 bases between. The DNA for the CDR3 is TGCAGCGTTGTAGGAGGGGGAGGGACGTGGAACACTGAAGCTTTCTTT. It encodes CSVVGGGGTWNTEAFF.

J is TRBJ2-1 and V is TRBV3-1 (or the pseudogene TRBV3-2); TRBD2 aligns across 13 bases. The CDR3 is 19 residues long. J gave up 0 bases and V 3 bases, and 8 bases lay outside the gene matches. Germline CDR1 is LGHDT and CDR2 is YNNKEL (reference sequence). The CDR3 spells CASSQRTSGGPSSYNEQFF. The CDR3 nucleotides read TGTGCCAGCAGCCAGAGGACTAGCGGGGGCCCTAGCTCCTACAATGAGCAGTTCTTC.

The CDR3 here is CATSEAPGLQGAKLFF. In DNA, the CDR3 is TGTGCCACCAGTGAGGCTCCAGGGCTCCAAGGGGCAAAACTGTTTTTT. This chain connects TRBV24-1 to TRBJ1-4; possible D gene TRBD1, 5 bases. V was shortened by 4 bases and J by 10 bases, with 21 bases between the two germline ends. The CDR3 is 16 amino acids. Germline loops: CDR1 KGHDR, CDR2 SFDVKD.

The sample holds many counts of this clone. The CDR3 region is CASSLVRTGGTGELFF. CDR3 DNA: TGTGCCAGCAGCTTAGTCCGGACAGGGGGAACCGGGGAGCTGTTTTTT. This chain joins TRBV7-9 and TRBJ2-2; 10 bases line up with TRBD1. Trimming cost V 1 base and J 5 bases; bases outside gene matches: 4. Germline values: CDR1 SEHNR, CDR2 FQNEAQ (reference sequence). CDR3 length: 16 amino acids. Complete variable domain (other parts from reference TRBV7-9 and TRBJ2-2): DTGVSQNPRHKITKRGQNVTFRCDPISEHNRLYWYRQTLGQGPEFLTYFQNEAQLEKSRLLSDRFSAERPKGSFSTLEIQRTEQGDSAMYLCASSLVRTGGTGELFFGEGSRLTVL.

The rearrangement uses TRBV18 and TRBJ1-2; D gene unclear. The CDR3 has 15 residues. Germline CDR1 reads KGHSH; CDR2 reads LQKENI. Trimming removed 0 bases at V and 5 bases at J, with 13 bases between. CDR3: CASSPPDILGYGYTF. The CDR3 DNA reads TGTGCCAGCTCACCACCGGATATCCTCGGGTATGGCTACACCTTC.

Of note for this clone: The same CDR3 is also encoded by other DNA sequences in this sample. The chain couples TRBV5-1 to TRBJ1-2; tentatively, D is TRBD1 (5 bases). The CDR3 sequence is 13 residues long. CDR1 SGHRS and CDR2 YFSETQ come from the germline V gene. The germline V and J ends were trimmed by 0 bases and 8 bases, with 11 bases remaining between them. In nucleotides, the CDR3 is TGCGCCAGCAGCTTGGAAGGGGTGGGAGGCTACACCTTC. Translation gives CASSLEGVGGYTF.

The gene calls are TRBV5-8 and TRBJ2-2; possibly TRBD2 for D (6 bases). The germline V and J ends were trimmed by 0 bases and 0 bases, with 9 bases remaining between them. This CDR3 has 16 residues. Germline CDR1 is SGHTS and CDR2 is YDEGEE. The CDR3 here is CASSLGSGANTGELFF. The CDR3 nucleotides are TGTGCCAGCAGCTTGGGTAGCGGCGCGAACACCGGGGAGCTGTTTTTT.

The chain joins TRBV7-3 to TRBJ2-1; 10 nucleotides agree with TRBD2. Trimming removed 2 bases from V and 8 bases from J; junction bases left unmatched: 6. Germline V gene lookup returns CDR1 SGHTA and CDR2 FQGTGA. The CDR3 consists of 15 residues. The CDR3 loop is CASSLATSGVDEQFF. In nucleotides, the CDR3 is TGTGCCAGCAGCTTAGCTACTAGCGGGGTTGATGAGCAGTTCTTC.

This chain uses TRBV11-2 with TRBJ1-1; D gene unclear. V lost 3 bases, J lost 0 bases, and 8 bases lay in between. In germline, CDR1 is SGHAT, CDR2 FQNNGV. The CDR3 sequence is 14 residues long. CDR3 DNA sequence: TGTGCCAGCAGCTTGACGGGGATGAACACTGAAGCTTTCTTT. This gives the protein CASSLTGMNTEAFF.

The genes are TRBV25-1 and TRBJ2-3; D is possibly TRBD1 (5 bases). The V and J ends lost 5 bases and 3 bases respectively, with 9 bases between them. The CDR3 runs to 13 residues. The germline V gene has CDR1 MGHDK and CDR2 SYGVNS. The CDR3 spells CASSFQGTDTQYF. CDR3 DNA: TGTGCCAGCAGTTTCCAGGGTACAGATACGCAGTATTTT.

V gene TRBV2 combines with J gene TRBJ1-5; the D gene is possibly TRBD1 (5 bases). The CDR3 has 13 amino acids. CDR1 is SNHLY and CDR2 is FYNNEI in the germline V gene. Trimming shortened V by 8 bases and J by 4 bases, and 12 bases separated the two germline ends. CDR3 DNA: TGTGCCAGCCGAAGCGGGGGGAATCAGCCCCAGCATTTT. Its protein product is CASRSGGNQPQHF.

This clone was detected once. The chain uses TRBV3-1 (or the pseudogene TRBV3-2) and TRBJ1-2; 7 nucleotides match TRBD1. Germline assignment: CDR1 LGHDT and CDR2 YNNKEL (reference sequence). This CDR3 region has 13 residues. Trimming took 5 bases from V and 4 from J; bases not matched to a gene: 4. DNA for the CDR3: TGTGCCAGCAGCATACAGGGGAGCTATGGCTACACCTTC. It is translated as CASSIQGSYGYTF.

The chain couples TRBV3-1 (or the pseudogene TRBV3-2) to TRBJ1-1; TRBD1 matches at 9 bases. The ends lost 4 bases at V and 3 bases at J; junction bases unmatched: 6. The germline V gene has CDR1 LGHDT and CDR2 YNNKEL (reference sequence). The CDR3 covers 15 residues. CDR3 nucleotide sequence: TGTGCCAGCAGCCGGACCGGGACAGGGTACACTGAAGCTTTCTTT. Protein sequence: CASSRTGTGYTEAFF.